This is a list of T cell receptor beta chains from one sample in a study of blood T cell repertoires in COVID-19. Clones were read by immunoSEQ multiplex PCR, and TCRdb kept only the in-frame ones, dropping some. This sample has a few hundred thousand clones, with roughly 90% found just once. Sequencing was done on a sample of peripheral blood. The receptors here all came from a man aged 18 to 30 who had recovered from COVID-19. Each CDR3 is given with its conserved first and last residue. Each record gives: V gene, clone size, CDR3 protein. Part of the rows lack a size; the others show once, few, many or a class for expanded clones.

TRBV9 . CASSAKLGGTGLTEAFF
TRBV5-1 . CASSSGQFSYNEQFF
TRBV14 . CASSQGITDTEAFF
TRBV28 . CASSSGQAITEAFF
TRBV6-5 . CASSYSPRGEAFF
TRBV6-5 . CASSQQGTWNEQFF
TRBV7-2 . CASSLELALGEQYF
TRBV11-1 . CASSLGWGQNSPLHF
TRBV5-4 . CASSFEVRLSYNEQFF
TRBV7-2 . CASSLGMRNEQFF
TRBV30 . CAWDSIMNTEAFF
TRBV27 . CASRGTALPGGYTF
TRBV29-1 . CSVYSGSGRNEQFF
TRBV6-5 . CASSRGTGYYEQYF
TRBV27 . CASSRRLAGGPVEQFF
TRBV19 . CASSIGGTTYYEQYF
TRBV27 many CASSKSGQSNSPLHF
TRBV23-1 few CASSHLEEGGYTF
TRBV11-2 . CASSPQGRIGTEAFF
TRBV7-9 few CASSLGLGLYEQYF
TRBV5-4 . CASSRAGGLYEQYF
TRBV4-2 . CASSPGLAGVYNEQFF
TRBV30 . CAWLADTHTEAFF
TRBV2 . CASRERGDGYTF
TRBV6-5 few CASTPSGSPNQPQHF
TRBV5-1 . CASSLATSYEQYF